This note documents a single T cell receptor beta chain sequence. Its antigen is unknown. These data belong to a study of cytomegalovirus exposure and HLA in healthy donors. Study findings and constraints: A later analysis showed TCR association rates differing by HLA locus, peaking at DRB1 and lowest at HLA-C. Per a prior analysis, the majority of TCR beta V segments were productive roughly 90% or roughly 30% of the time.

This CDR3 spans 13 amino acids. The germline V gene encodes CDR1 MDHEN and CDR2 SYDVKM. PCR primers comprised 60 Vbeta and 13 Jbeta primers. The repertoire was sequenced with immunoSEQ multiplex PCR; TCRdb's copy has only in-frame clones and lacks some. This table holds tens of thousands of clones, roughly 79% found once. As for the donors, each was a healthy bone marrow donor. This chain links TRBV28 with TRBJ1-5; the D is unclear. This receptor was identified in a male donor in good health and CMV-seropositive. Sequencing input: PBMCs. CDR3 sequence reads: CVVGADSNQPQHF. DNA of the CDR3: TGTGTCGTAGGAGCCGATAGCAATCAGCCCCAGCATTTT.